Shown below are 8 T cell receptor beta chains from a single sample sequenced in a study of cytomegalovirus exposure and HLA in healthy donors. The PCR was carried out with 60 Vbeta primers and 13 Jbeta primers. Clones were sequenced by immunoSEQ multiplex PCR, and TCRdb holds only the in-frame ones, with some missing. This table holds approximately 99,000 clones, approximately 70% found once. Sequencing used PBMCs. Every receptor here comes from a man between 40 and 49 years old in good health and CMV-seronegative.

V is TRBV29-1 and J is TRBJ1-1; D ambiguous. This CDR3 has 14 amino acids. The germline CDR1 and CDR2 sequences are SQVTM and ANQGSEA. Trimming removed 3 bases at V and 0 bases at J, with 11 bases between. The CDR3, as DNA: TGCAGCGTTGAGTTGCGGCGGATGAACACTGAAGCTTTCTTT. Translated: CSVELRRMNTEAFF.

The rearrangement links TRBV5-1 to TRBJ2-1; 13 bases align to TRBD2. The germline CDR1 and CDR2 sequences are SGHRS and YFSETQ. V lost 4 bases, J lost 3 bases, and 7 bases stayed unmatched. The CDR3 runs 17 residues. In nucleotides, the CDR3 is TGCGCCAGCAGCGCCTTGACTAGCGGGGGGCTCTACAATGAGCAGTTCTTC. Translation gives CASSALTSGGLYNEQFF.

In the case of this clone: The same CDR3 arises from other DNA sequences in this sample as well. This chain connects TRBV5-4 to TRBJ1-1; TRBD1 is a possible D gene (5 bases). The V end lost 4 bases, the J end lost 1 base, and 11 bases lay between the germline ends. Germline loops: CDR1 SGHNT, CDR2 YYREEE (reference sequence). There are 14 residues in the CDR3. The CDR3 protein is CASSVDTGNTEAFF. The DNA of the CDR3 is TGTGCCAGCAGCGTCGATACAGGGAACACTGAAGCTTTCTTT.

V gene TRBV2 combines with J gene TRBJ2-7, with TRBD2 matching over 11 bases. The CDR3 length is 13 residues. Germline-derived CDR1 and CDR2 are SNHLY and FYNNEI. The V gene end was trimmed by 8 bases and the J gene end by 5 bases; junction bases not matched to a gene: 5. The CDR3, as DNA: TGTGCCAGCCTACTAGCGGGGGTCGACGAGCAGTACTTC. Residues: CASLLAGVDEQYF. The entire variable domain, with the rest obtained from reference TRBV2 and TRBJ2-7, is as follows: EPEVTQTPSHQVTQMGQEVILRCVPISNHLYFYWYRQILGQKVEFLVSFYNNEISEKSEIFDDQFSVERPDGSNFTLKIRSTKLEDSAMYFCASLLAGVDEQYFGPGTRLTVT.

Here the CDR3 reads CASSRQGGSYNEQFF. The CDR3 DNA reads as TGTGCCAGTAGTCGACAGGGGGGTTCCTACAATGAGCAGTTCTTC. V is TRBV19 and J is TRBJ2-1, with TRBD1 identical over 9 bases. This CDR3 spans 15 amino acids. The germline gives CDR1 LNHDA, CDR2 SQIVND (reference sequence). V trimming: 5 bases; J trimming: 1 base; junction bases outside the gene matches: 3.

The chain uses TRBV7-6 and TRBJ2-7; D unresolved. Deletions cut 1 base from V and 3 bases from J, with 7 bases between. The CDR3 runs to 13 residues. Germline CDR1 SGHVS, CDR2 FNYEAQ. CDR3 sequence reads: CASSLGVVYEQYF. DNA for the CDR3: TGTGCCAGCAGCTTAGGTGTCGTCTACGAGCAGTACTTC.

This sequence joins TRBV9 and TRBJ1-1, with D possibly matching TRBD1 (5 bases). Trimming cost V 4 bases and J 7 bases, with 11 bases left between them. The V gene's germline CDR1 is SGDLS and CDR2 YYNGEE. The CDR3 sequence is 12 residues long. The chain's CDR3 is CASSRQSSEAFF. The CDR3 region has the DNA TGTGCCAGCAGCAGACAGAGCAGTGAAGCTTTCTTT.

This rearrangement joins TRBV21-1 to TRBJ2-1; the DNA was not compared with TRBD1, the D call given in the table. TRBV21-1 is a pseudogene locus. The length of the CDR3 is 18 residues. The CDR3 sequence: CASSARDRGKSPYNEQFF. CDR3 bases: TGTGCCAGCAGCGCCCGGGACAGGGGAAAGAGCCCCTACAATGAGCAGTTCTTC.